Listed below are T cell receptor beta chains from one sample, sequenced in a study of CD4 T cells in relation to SARS-CoV-2 and coronaviruses. The protocol was immunoSEQ multiplex PCR, while the TCRdb copy is restricted to in-frame clones and leaves out a portion. The repertoire holds under 25,000 clones, about 71% seen once, with about a sixth in the top ten. The antigens these receptors bind are not known. The specimen was CD4+ T cells from PBMCs, cultured in vitro. The source of these receptors is a human donor in good health. CDR3s include the opening cysteine and the closing phenylalanine or tryptophan. The D gene is left open where the match is weak. Clone sizes are given selectively: once, few, many, or a class where the clone is expanded.

abundance: -
v_gene: TRBV2
d_gene: TRBD2
j_gene: TRBJ2-5
CDR3nt: TGTGCCAGCACCTGGCTAGCGGTAGAGACCCAGTACTTC
CDR3aa: CASTWLAVETQYF

abundance: -
v_gene: TRBV4-1
d_gene: TRBD1
j_gene: TRBJ2-1
CDR3nt: TGCGCCAGCAGCCAGGTGGGACAGGACTTTTACAATGAGCAGTTCTTC
CDR3aa: CASSQVGQDFYNEQFF

abundance: -
v_gene: TRBV4-1
d_gene: -
j_gene: TRBJ2-4
CDR3nt: TGCGCCAGCAGCCTACAGGGACTAGCCAAAAACATTCAGTACTTC
CDR3aa: CASSLQGLAKNIQYF

abundance: -
v_gene: TRBV4-3
d_gene: TRBD2
j_gene: TRBJ2-1
CDR3nt: TGCGCCAGCAGCCAAGGAGCGGGATCCCTTTCCTACAATGAGCAGTTCTTC
CDR3aa: CASSQGAGSLSYNEQFF

abundance: -
v_gene: TRBV19
d_gene: -
j_gene: TRBJ2-3
CDR3nt: TGTGCCAGTAGTGACCCGACGATCACAGATACGCAGTATTTT
CDR3aa: CASSDPTITDTQYF

abundance: -
v_gene: TRBV7-3
d_gene: TRBD1
j_gene: TRBJ1-1
CDR3nt: TGTGCCAGCAGCCCGACAGGGGGCGATGAAGCTTTCTTT
CDR3aa: CASSPTGGDEAFF

abundance: few
v_gene: TRBV9
d_gene: TRBD1
j_gene: TRBJ2-2
CDR3nt: TGTGCCAGCAGCTTCGGGACAGGGAACACCGGGGAGCTGTTTTTT
CDR3aa: CASSFGTGNTGELFF

abundance: few
v_gene: TRBV4-1
d_gene: -
j_gene: TRBJ1-5
CDR3nt: TGCGCCAGCAGCCAAGAAGCGCGGAGCAATCAGCCCCAGCATTTT
CDR3aa: CASSQEARSNQPQHF

abundance: -
v_gene: TRBV7-2
d_gene: -
j_gene: TRBJ2-7
CDR3nt: TGTGCCAGCAGCTTACCGGCCCTATACGAGCAGTACTTC
CDR3aa: CASSLPALYEQYF

abundance: few
v_gene: TRBV18
d_gene: -
j_gene: TRBJ2-3
CDR3nt: TGTGCCAGCTCCTCGGTGGGACTCCGGACAGATACGCAGTATTTT
CDR3aa: CASSSVGLRTDTQYF

abundance: few
v_gene: TRBV10-1
d_gene: -
j_gene: TRBJ2-7
CDR3nt: TGCGCCAGCAGTGCCGAGAGGAGCGGGTTTTCCTACGAGCAGTACTTC
CDR3aa: CASSAERSGFSYEQYF

abundance: few
v_gene: TRBV4-2
d_gene: -
j_gene: TRBJ2-5
CDR3nt: TGTGCCAGCAGTCGGCAAGAGACCCAGTACTTC
CDR3aa: CASSRQETQYF

abundance: -
v_gene: TRBV7-2
d_gene: TRBD1
j_gene: TRBJ1-6
CDR3nt: TGTGCCAGCAACAATGGACAGGGGAATTCACCCCTCCACTTT
CDR3aa: CASNNGQGNSPLHF

abundance: few
v_gene: TRBV9
d_gene: -
j_gene: TRBJ1-2
CDR3nt: TGTGCCAGCAGCGTAGCAGGGGCGAGCTACACCTTC
CDR3aa: CASSVAGASYTF

abundance: -
v_gene: TRBV12-3/TRBV12-4
d_gene: -
j_gene: TRBJ2-5
CDR3nt: TGTGCCAGCTCGAGGGGGGCCCTCGAGACCCAGTACTTC
CDR3aa: CASSRGALETQYF

abundance: once
v_gene: TRBV7-2
d_gene: TRBD1
j_gene: TRBJ2-5
CDR3nt: TGTGCCAGCAGCCCCACAGGGGTCCAAGAGACCCAGTACTTC
CDR3aa: CASSPTGVQETQYF

abundance: -
v_gene: TRBV7-2
d_gene: -
j_gene: TRBJ1-4
CDR3nt: TGTGCCAGCAGCTTAGTGGGGACGGCACCCGCTAATGAAAAACTGTTTTTT
CDR3aa: CASSLVGTAPANEKLFF

abundance: -
v_gene: TRBV7-2
d_gene: TRBD1
j_gene: TRBJ2-1
CDR3nt: TGTGCCAGCAGCTTGACCATAAGGACAGGGGATGAGCAGTTCTTC
CDR3aa: CASSLTIRTGDEQFF

abundance: -
v_gene: TRBV3-1/TRBV3-2
d_gene: -
j_gene: TRBJ2-7
CDR3nt: TGTGCCAGCAGCCGGCCCGACATGGACTACGAGCAGTACTTC
CDR3aa: CASSRPDMDYEQYF

abundance: -
v_gene: TRBV24-1
d_gene: TRBD1
j_gene: TRBJ2-3
CDR3nt: TGTGCCACCAGTGATCTATCGACAGGGGGTAAATATTTT
CDR3aa: CATSDLSTGGKYF

abundance: -
v_gene: TRBV18
d_gene: TRBD1
j_gene: TRBJ1-4
CDR3nt: TGTGCCAGCTCACAACAGGGGATGGAGAATGAAAAACTGTTTTTT
CDR3aa: CASSQQGMENEKLFF

abundance: -
v_gene: TRBV19
d_gene: -
j_gene: TRBJ1-5
CDR3nt: TGTGCCAGTAGTATAGAGGATTCCTCGGGGTCGCAGCCCCAGCATTTT
CDR3aa: CASSIEDSSGSQPQHF

abundance: -
v_gene: TRBV30
d_gene: -
j_gene: TRBJ1-1
CDR3nt: TGTGCCTGGAGTGGGGGAGGAGACACTGAAGCTTTCTTT
CDR3aa: CAWSGGGDTEAFF

abundance: -
v_gene: TRBV4-3
d_gene: TRBD1
j_gene: TRBJ1-1
CDR3nt: TGCGCCAGCAGCCGGGACAGGGAAATTCCAGATAATCGGTTGGGGACTGAAGCTTTCTTT
CDR3aa: CASSRDREIPDNRLGTEAFF

abundance: -
v_gene: TRBV5-8
d_gene: -
j_gene: TRBJ2-2
CDR3nt: TGTGCCAGCAGCTTGGTTTACGGGGTAACGGACACCGGGGAGCTGTTTTTT
CDR3aa: CASSLVYGVTDTGELFF

abundance: -
v_gene: TRBV2
d_gene: TRBD1
j_gene: TRBJ1-4
CDR3nt: TGTGCCAGCAGGGGGGACAGGCTATTTGGTAATGAAAAACTGTTTTTT
CDR3aa: CASRGDRLFGNEKLFF

abundance: few
v_gene: TRBV2
d_gene: -
j_gene: TRBJ2-1
CDR3nt: TGTGCCAGCAGTGTTTTTCTCGATGAGCAGTTCTTC
CDR3aa: CASSVFLDEQFF

abundance: -
v_gene: TRBV11-2
d_gene: -
j_gene: TRBJ1-1
CDR3nt: TGTGCCAGCAGCTTAGTCGCAGGGGAGACTGAAGCTTTCTTT
CDR3aa: CASSLVAGETEAFF

abundance: -
v_gene: TRBV5-4
d_gene: TRBD1
j_gene: TRBJ1-4
CDR3nt: TGTGCCAGCAGCCCCGGGACAGGGACAACAACTAATGAAAAACTGTTTTTT
CDR3aa: CASSPGTGTTTNEKLFF

abundance: once
v_gene: TRBV5-1
d_gene: -
j_gene: TRBJ1-2
CDR3nt: TGCGCCAGCAGCTCTACGGACGACTATGGCTACACCTTC
CDR3aa: CASSSTDDYGYTF

abundance: few
v_gene: TRBV7-2
d_gene: TRBD1
j_gene: TRBJ2-6
CDR3nt: TGTGCCAGCAGTCGACAGGGGGCGCTTAATTCTGGGGCCAACGTCCTGACTTTC
CDR3aa: CASSRQGALNSGANVLTF

abundance: few
v_gene: TRBV7-9
d_gene: TRBD2
j_gene: TRBJ2-7
CDR3nt: TGTGCCAGCAGCTATAGCGGGAACCCCAACTACGAGCAGTACTTC
CDR3aa: CASSYSGNPNYEQYF

abundance: -
v_gene: TRBV2
d_gene: -
j_gene: TRBJ1-1
CDR3nt: TGTGCCAGCACCCAGGGAGGGATCCGAGAAGCTTTCTTT
CDR3aa: CASTQGGIREAFF

abundance: -
v_gene: TRBV12-5
d_gene: -
j_gene: TRBJ2-2
CDR3nt: TGTGCTAGTGGTTGGAGACCCGACGGGGGGGAGCTGTTTTTT
CDR3aa: CASGWRPDGGELFF

abundance: -
v_gene: TRBV2
d_gene: TRBD2
j_gene: TRBJ2-3
CDR3nt: TGTGCCAGCGAGGGACTAGCGGGAATAAATACGCAGTATTTT
CDR3aa: CASEGLAGINTQYF

abundance: -
v_gene: TRBV5-6
d_gene: TRBD2
j_gene: TRBJ2-1
CDR3nt: TGTGCCAGCAGCCCGCAGCAGGCTAGCGGGGACAATGAGCAGTTCTTC
CDR3aa: CASSPQQASGDNEQFF

abundance: -
v_gene: TRBV7-9
d_gene: -
j_gene: TRBJ1-2
CDR3nt: TGTGCCAGCAGCTCGGAAACAGGCGTAAACTATGGCTACACCTTC
CDR3aa: CASSSETGVNYGYTF

abundance: -
v_gene: TRBV10-1
d_gene: -
j_gene: TRBJ2-3
CDR3nt: TGCGCCAGCAGTGAGTCGAAAGGGACTTACCGAGATACGCAGTATTTT
CDR3aa: CASSESKGTYRDTQYF

abundance: few
v_gene: TRBV6-6
d_gene: -
j_gene: TRBJ1-2
CDR3nt: TGTGCCAGCAGTCTCCGAGAGGGGCGGAGTGGCTACACCTTC
CDR3aa: CASSLREGRSGYTF

abundance: -
v_gene: TRBV28
d_gene: -
j_gene: TRBJ1-3
CDR3nt: TGTGCCAGCAGTTTATCCGTGGGGGTTGGTGGAAACACCATATATTTT
CDR3aa: CASSLSVGVGGNTIYF

abundance: few
v_gene: TRBV10-3
d_gene: -
j_gene: TRBJ1-2
CDR3nt: TGTGCCATCAGTGAAGGGTATCAGGGTGGCTACACCTTC
CDR3aa: CAISEGYQGGYTF

abundance: large
v_gene: TRBV28
d_gene: TRBD1
j_gene: TRBJ1-4
CDR3nt: TGTGCCAGCAGTGTGGACAGGTCATTAGGTAATGAAAAACTGTTTTTT
CDR3aa: CASSVDRSLGNEKLFF

abundance: -
v_gene: TRBV14
d_gene: -
j_gene: TRBJ2-1
CDR3nt: TGTGCCAGCAGTGACCTGGTCCCGGGGAATGAGCAGTTCTTC
CDR3aa: CASSDLVPGNEQFF

abundance: few
v_gene: TRBV7-2
d_gene: -
j_gene: TRBJ1-5
CDR3nt: TGTGCCAGCACCTGGGGTTTGCTTCAGCCCCAGCATTTT
CDR3aa: CASTWGLLQPQHF

abundance: -
v_gene: TRBV6-5
d_gene: TRBD1
j_gene: TRBJ2-7
CDR3nt: TGTGCCAGCACTACCCAACAGGGGGCAGGCTACGAGCAGTACTTC
CDR3aa: CASTTQQGAGYEQYF

abundance: -
v_gene: TRBV29-1
d_gene: -
j_gene: TRBJ1-5
CDR3nt: TGCAGCGTTGAAGTTGGGGGGGACCAGCCCCAGCATTTT
CDR3aa: CSVEVGGDQPQHF

abundance: -
v_gene: TRBV7-2
d_gene: TRBD2
j_gene: TRBJ2-7
CDR3nt: TGTGCCAGCAGCTTAGGGGGAAGCGGGAGAGGCGAGCAGTACTTC
CDR3aa: CASSLGGSGRGEQYF

abundance: -
v_gene: TRBV5-6
d_gene: TRBD2
j_gene: TRBJ2-3
CDR3nt: TGTGCCAGCAGCCTCCGGGTTGCGGGGGGTACAGATACGCAGTATTTT
CDR3aa: CASSLRVAGGTDTQYF

abundance: -
v_gene: TRBV10-3
d_gene: -
j_gene: TRBJ2-7
CDR3nt: TGTGCCACCATGTCGGACGAGCAGTACTTC
CDR3aa: CATMSDEQYF

abundance: once
v_gene: TRBV4-3
d_gene: TRBD1
j_gene: TRBJ1-1
CDR3nt: TGCGCCAGCAGCCAAACGGACAGGGGACTAAACACTGAAGCTTTCTTT
CDR3aa: CASSQTDRGLNTEAFF